The present TCR beta chain was sequenced within a study of cytomegalovirus exposure and HLA in healthy donors. The primer mix had 60 Vbeta and 13 Jbeta primers. The table came from immunoSEQ multiplex PCR; TCRdb's copy has only in-frame clones and leaves some out. The sample shows some 200,000 clones, about 80% of them seen only once. With 0 bases removed from V and 7 bases from J, the gap between germline ends came to 12 bases. Germline CDR1 is GTSNPN and CDR2 is SVGIG (reference sequence). The CDR3 extends over 13 amino acids. The chain combines TRBV30 with TRBJ1-2; D gene uncertain. The sequencing sample was made of PBMCs. This clonotype was obtained from a boy aged 10-17 years in good health and CMV-seronegative. CDR3 DNA sequence: TGTGCCTGGAGTGTTGAGGGCGCGGGTGGCTACACCTTC. It codes for CAWSVEGAGGYTF.